The sample holds a few counts of the clone carrying this TCR beta chain. Its matching antigen is unknown. This specimen comes from a study of T-cell memory formation after mild COVID-19. General study points: Some clones that responded turned up in pre-infection memory, which suggests that cross-reactive memory joined in.

The V and J ends lost 4 bases and 1 base respectively, with 10 bases between them. This CDR3 is built from 15 residues. CDR1 MGHRA and CDR2 YSYEKL come from the germline V gene. The 5'RACE method, run with constant-segment primers, produced TCR alpha and TCR beta cDNA libraries (carrying sample barcodes and UMIs). MiXCR was run by TCRdb on the 5' RACE reads, yielding one entry per CDR3 protein. This repertoire shows a few hundred thousand distinct CDR3 sequences, under 25% found once; its top ten account for around 13%. The sequence was obtained from an adult woman who had mild COVID-19 (a few samples of this study predate the infection). Cell type and time point are not known. The chain is built from TRBV4-1 and TRBJ2-2; tentative D call: TRBD1 (6 bases). Sequencing was performed on PBMCs or a T cell subset sorted from them (not recorded which). The CDR3 nucleotides read TGCGCCAGCAGCCCCGTAGGGGGGAACACCGGGGAGCTGTTTTTT. Amino acids: CASSPVGGNTGELFF.